This TCR beta chain emerged from a study of OX40 agonist ivuxolimab in advanced cancers. The assay was immunoSEQ multiplex PCR, and TCRdb's table has in-frame clones only and misses some. The table shows over 40,000 clones, with roughly 83% occurring only once. About this clone: One end of the junction does not line up with germline, which may come from a read error.

The source of this sequence is an adult with an advanced solid tumor such as melanoma, head and neck, liver or kidney cancer. Sequencing used CD4+ or CD8+ T cells sorted from blood, obtained in a trial of the OX40 agonist ivuxolimab.

In DNA form, the CDR3 reads TGCGCCAGCAGCCAAGTGATGGGAAACACTGAAGCTTTCTTT. Translated, it gives CASSQVMGNTEAFF. This rearrangement joins TRBV5-4 to TRBJ1-1; D not resolved. The CDR3 length is 14 residues. Germline CDR1 SGHNT, CDR2 YYREEE (reference sequence). Looking up the rest from reference TRBV5-4 and TRBJ1-1 gives the full variable domain: ETGVTQSPTHLIKTRGQQVTLRCSSQSGHNTVSWYQQALGQGPQFIFQYYREEENGRGNFPPRFSGLQFPNYSSELNVNALELDDSALYLCASSQVMGNTEAFFGQGTRLTVV.